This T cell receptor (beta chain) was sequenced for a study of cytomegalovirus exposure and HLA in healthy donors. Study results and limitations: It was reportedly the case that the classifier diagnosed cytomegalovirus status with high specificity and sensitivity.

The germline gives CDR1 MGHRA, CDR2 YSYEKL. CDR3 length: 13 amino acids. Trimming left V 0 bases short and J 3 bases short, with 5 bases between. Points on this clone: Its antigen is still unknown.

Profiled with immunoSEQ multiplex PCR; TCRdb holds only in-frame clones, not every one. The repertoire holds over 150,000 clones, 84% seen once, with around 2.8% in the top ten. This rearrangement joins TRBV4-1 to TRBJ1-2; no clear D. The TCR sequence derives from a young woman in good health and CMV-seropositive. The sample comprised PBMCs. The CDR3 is CASSQETHYGYTF. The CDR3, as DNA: TGCGCCAGCAGCCAAGAAACTCACTATGGCTACACCTTC.